This T cell receptor (beta chain) was captured in a study of blood T cells in healthy people across ages. Turning to the study itself: Through template switching, about one barcoded beta molecule was captured per two T cells, as measured in model experiments. Study-level findings and limits: Among long-lived donors, naive CD4+ cells were more numerous and diversity higher than in aged donors.

The authors extracted at least 5 micrograms of total RNA per sample. This clonotype appeared a few times. Its specificity is unknown. Germline V lookup: CDR1 SGHTA, CDR2 FQGNSA. The trim removed 5 bases at V and 7 bases at J, leaving 8 bases unmatched. This CDR3 spans 14 amino acids. A second PCR of 7 to 11 cycles used a sample-barcoded 5' primer and a J-beta primer mix. MiXCR was run by TCRdb on the 5' RACE reads, yielding one entry per CDR3 protein. Of 1.5 million to 2 million distinct CDR3 sequences detected, about 50% appear once; the ten largest clones hold around 2.1%. The sample taken for sequencing was blood. This receptor was identified in a woman in her 40s in good health. The chain is built from TRBV7-2 and TRBJ2-7, with 10 bases fitting TRBD2. The CDR3 here is CASSLGTSVEEQYF. The DNA of the CDR3 is TGTGCCAGCAGCCTCGGGACTAGCGTGGAGGAGCAGTACTTC. The full variable domain, completed using reference TRBV7-2 and TRBJ2-7, is GAGVSQSPSNKVTEKGKDVELRCDPISGHTALYWYRQSLGQGLEFLIYFQGNSAPDKSGLPSDRFSAERTGGSVSTLTIQRTQQEDSAVYLCASSLGTSVEEQYFGPGTRLTVT.